This paragraph covers one TCR beta chain sequence. The sample originates from a study of T cell responses to AZD1222 COVID-19 vaccine. TCRdb keeps only in-frame clones here, not all; method: immunoSEQ multiplex PCR. The data contain roughly 200,000 clones, around nine tenths of them seen just once; the ten biggest clones take up about 8%. The sequence derives from an adult in good health. Sequencing was performed on peripheral blood, taken on day 0 of AZD1222 vaccination.

The CDR3 nucleotides are TGTGCCACCCATAGCCAAGGGGAAAATTCACCCCTCCACTTT. Translation: CATHSQGENSPLHF. The chain joins TRBV11-3 to TRBJ1-6; D is perhaps TRBD1 (5 bases). Trimming pared 10 bases from V and 7 bases from J, leaving 17 bases between. The CDR3 loop spans 14 amino acids. The germline CDR1 and CDR2 sequences are SGHNT and YENEEA.